This TCR beta chain is drawn from a study of blood T cell repertoires in COVID-19. At the level of the study: Donors in the United States, Italy and Spain gave samples during acute or convalescent COVID-19. T cells, B-cell-depleted T cells, or PBMCs supplied cDNA or gDNA.

Study processing details: Reference gene primer amplification in the assay estimated nucleated cell counts. Libraries were prepared by immunoSEQ multiplex PCR; TCRdb keeps only in-frame clonotypes and omits some of them. V, J and clone size were drawn from that table, and D and trimming were deduced from the DNA. The data hold about 200,000 clones, with roughly four fifths observed a single time. CDR3 size: 12 residues. With 1 base removed from V and 11 bases from J, the gap between germline ends came to 11 bases. CDR1 MGHDK and CDR2 SYGVNS come from the germline V gene. The sample was peripheral blood. J is TRBJ1-1 and V is TRBV25-1, with D perhaps TRBD1 (5 bases). This receptor was identified in a human donor with acute or convalescent COVID-19. The donor label of this sample is uncertain. CDR3 nucleotides: TGTGCCAGCAGTGAATTGAACAGGCGGGCTTTCTTT. Its translation: CASSELNRRAFF.